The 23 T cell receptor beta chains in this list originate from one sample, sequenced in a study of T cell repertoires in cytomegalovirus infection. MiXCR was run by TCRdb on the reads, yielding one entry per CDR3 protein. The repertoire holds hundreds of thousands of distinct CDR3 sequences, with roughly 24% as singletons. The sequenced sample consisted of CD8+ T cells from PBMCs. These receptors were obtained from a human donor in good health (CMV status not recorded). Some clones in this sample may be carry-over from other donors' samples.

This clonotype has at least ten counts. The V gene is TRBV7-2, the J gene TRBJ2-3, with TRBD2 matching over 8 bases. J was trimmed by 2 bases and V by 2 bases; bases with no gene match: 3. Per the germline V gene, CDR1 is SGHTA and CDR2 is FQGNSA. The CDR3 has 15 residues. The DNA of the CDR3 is TGTGCCAGCAGCTTAACGGGGGGGGTCACAGATACGCAGTATTTT. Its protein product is CASSLTGGVTDTQYF. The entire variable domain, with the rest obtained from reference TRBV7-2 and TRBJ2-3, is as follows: GAGVSQSPSNKVTEKGKDVELRCDPISGHTALYWYRQSLGQGLEFLIYFQGNSAPDKSGLPSDRFSAERTGGSVSTLTIQRTQQEDSAVYLCASSLTGGVTDTQYFGPGTRLTVL.

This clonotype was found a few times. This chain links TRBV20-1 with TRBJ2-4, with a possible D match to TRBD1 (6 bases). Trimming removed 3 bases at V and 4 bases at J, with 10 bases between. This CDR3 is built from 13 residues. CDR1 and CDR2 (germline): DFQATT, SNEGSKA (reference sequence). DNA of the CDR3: TGCAGTGCTAGTTCGGACAGTAAAAACATTCAGTACTTC. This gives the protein CSASSDSKNIQYF.

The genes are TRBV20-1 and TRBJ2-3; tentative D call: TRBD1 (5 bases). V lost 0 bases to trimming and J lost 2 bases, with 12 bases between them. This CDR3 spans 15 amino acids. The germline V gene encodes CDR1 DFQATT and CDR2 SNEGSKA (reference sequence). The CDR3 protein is CSARDWGTYTDTQYF. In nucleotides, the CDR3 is TGCAGTGCTAGAGATTGGGGCACATACACAGATACGCAGTATTTT.

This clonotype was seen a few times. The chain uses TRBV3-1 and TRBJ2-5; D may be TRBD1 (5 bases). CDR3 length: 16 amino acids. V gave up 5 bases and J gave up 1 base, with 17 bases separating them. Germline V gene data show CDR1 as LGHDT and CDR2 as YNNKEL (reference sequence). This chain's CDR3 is CASSTGRTNFQETQYF. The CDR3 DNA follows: TGTGCCAGCAGCACCGGACGGACAAACTTCCAAGAGACCCAGTACTTC.

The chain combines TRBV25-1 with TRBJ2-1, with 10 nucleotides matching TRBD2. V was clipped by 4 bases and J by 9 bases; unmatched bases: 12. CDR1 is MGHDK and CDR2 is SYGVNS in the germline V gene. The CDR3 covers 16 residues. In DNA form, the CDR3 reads TGTGCCAGCAGTGCATTTACTAGCGGGGTCTGGGGTGAGCAGTTCTTC. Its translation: CASSAFTSGVWGEQFF.

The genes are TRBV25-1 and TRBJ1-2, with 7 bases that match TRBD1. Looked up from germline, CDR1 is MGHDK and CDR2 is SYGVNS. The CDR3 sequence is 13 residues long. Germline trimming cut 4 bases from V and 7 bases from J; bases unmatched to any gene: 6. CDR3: CASSVGQVAGYTF. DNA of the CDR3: TGTGCCAGCAGTGTAGGACAGGTCGCTGGCTACACCTTC.

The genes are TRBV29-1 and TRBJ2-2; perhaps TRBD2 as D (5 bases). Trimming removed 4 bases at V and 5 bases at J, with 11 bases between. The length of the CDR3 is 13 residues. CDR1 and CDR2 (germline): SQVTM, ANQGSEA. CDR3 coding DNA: TGCAGCGTTGTGTCGGACTGGACCGGGGAGCTGTTTTTT. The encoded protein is CSVVSDWTGELFF.

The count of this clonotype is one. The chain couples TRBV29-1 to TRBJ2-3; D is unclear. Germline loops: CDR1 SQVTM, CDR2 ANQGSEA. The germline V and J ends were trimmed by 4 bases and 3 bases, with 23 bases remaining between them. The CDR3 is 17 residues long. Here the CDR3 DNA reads TGCAGCGTTGGAACAAATGAGGCATGGTTGATGACAGATACGCAGTATTTT. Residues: CSVGTNEAWLMTDTQYF.

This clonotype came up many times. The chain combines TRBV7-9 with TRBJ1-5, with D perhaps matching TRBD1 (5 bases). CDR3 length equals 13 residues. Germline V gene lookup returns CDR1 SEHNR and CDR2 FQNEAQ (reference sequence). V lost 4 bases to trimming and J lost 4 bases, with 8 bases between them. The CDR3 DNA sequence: TGTGCCAGCAGCTCGGACAAGAATCAGCCCCAGCATTTT. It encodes CASSSDKNQPQHF.

The CDR3 nucleotides are TGCAGCGTTGAGCTGAGGAGCTCCTACGAGCAGTACTTC. Protein sequence: CSVELRSSYEQYF. This chain joins TRBV29-1 and TRBJ2-7, with no clear D. The CDR3 runs to 13 residues. Looked up from germline, CDR1 is SQVTM and CDR2 is ANQGSEA. V was clipped by 3 bases and J by 0 bases, with 9 bases between them.

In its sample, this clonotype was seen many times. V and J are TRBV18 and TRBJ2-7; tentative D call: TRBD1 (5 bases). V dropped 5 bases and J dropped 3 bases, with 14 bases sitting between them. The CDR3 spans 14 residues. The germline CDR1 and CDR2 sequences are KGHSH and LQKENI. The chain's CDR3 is CASSRQLVSYEQYF. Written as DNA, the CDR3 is TGTGCCAGCTCAAGACAGTTGGTGAGCTACGAGCAGTACTTC.

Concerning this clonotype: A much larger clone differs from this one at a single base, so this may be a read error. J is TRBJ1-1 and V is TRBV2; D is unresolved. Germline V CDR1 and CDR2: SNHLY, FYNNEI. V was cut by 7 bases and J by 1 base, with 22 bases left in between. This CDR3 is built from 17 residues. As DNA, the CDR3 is TGTGCCAGCACCCACGGGTTAACAAATCTATGGAACACTGAAGCTTTCTTT. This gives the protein CASTHGLTNLWNTEAFF.

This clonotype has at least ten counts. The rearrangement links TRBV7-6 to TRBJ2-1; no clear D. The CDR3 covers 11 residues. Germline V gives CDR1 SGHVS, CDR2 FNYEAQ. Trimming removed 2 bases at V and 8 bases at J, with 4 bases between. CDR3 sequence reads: CASSLIDEQFF. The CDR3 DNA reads TGTGCCAGCAGCTTAATTGATGAGCAGTTCTTC. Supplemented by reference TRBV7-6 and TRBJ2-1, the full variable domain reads GAGVSQSPRYKVTKRGQDVALRCDPISGHVSLYWYRQALGQGPEFLTYFNYEAQQDKSGLPNDRFSAERPEGSISTLTIQRTEQRDSAMYRCASSLIDEQFFGPGTRLTVL.

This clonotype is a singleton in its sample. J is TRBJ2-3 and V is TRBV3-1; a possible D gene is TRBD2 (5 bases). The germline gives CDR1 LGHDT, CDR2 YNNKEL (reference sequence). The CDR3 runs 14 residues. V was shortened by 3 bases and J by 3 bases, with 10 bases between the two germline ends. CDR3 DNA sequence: TGTGCCAGCAGCCATTTGGGAGCGACAGATACGCAGTATTTT. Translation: CASSHLGATDTQYF.

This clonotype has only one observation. The CDR3 DNA reads TGTGCCAGCAGTTACTCCACAGGGGAAGCCAAAAACATTCAGTACTTC. It specifies CASSYSTGEAKNIQYF. V and J are TRBV6-5 and TRBJ2-4, with 7 bases aligning to TRBD1. CDR1 MNHEY and CDR2 SVGAGI come from the germline V gene. V was clipped by 0 bases and J by 0 bases; unmatched bases: 2. There are 16 residues in the CDR3.

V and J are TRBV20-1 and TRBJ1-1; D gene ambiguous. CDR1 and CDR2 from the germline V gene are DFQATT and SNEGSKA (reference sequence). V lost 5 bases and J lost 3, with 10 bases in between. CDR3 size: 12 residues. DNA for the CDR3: TGCAGTGCTCGGACGAGGGACACTGAAGCTTTCTTT. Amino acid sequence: CSARTRDTEAFF.

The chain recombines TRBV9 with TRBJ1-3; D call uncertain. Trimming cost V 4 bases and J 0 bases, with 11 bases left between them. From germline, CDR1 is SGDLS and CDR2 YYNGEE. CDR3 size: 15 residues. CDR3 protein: CASSPPWRSGNTIYF. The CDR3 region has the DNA TGTGCCAGCAGCCCCCCTTGGCGCTCTGGAAACACCATATATTTT.

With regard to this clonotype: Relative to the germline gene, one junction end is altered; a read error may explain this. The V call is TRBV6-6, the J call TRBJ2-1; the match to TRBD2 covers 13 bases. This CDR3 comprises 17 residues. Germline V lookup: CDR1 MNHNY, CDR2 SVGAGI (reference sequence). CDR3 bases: TGTGCCAGCGGTTACTCCGGACTAGCGGGGGTCTACAATGAGCAGTTCTTC. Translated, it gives CASGYSGLAGVYNEQFF.

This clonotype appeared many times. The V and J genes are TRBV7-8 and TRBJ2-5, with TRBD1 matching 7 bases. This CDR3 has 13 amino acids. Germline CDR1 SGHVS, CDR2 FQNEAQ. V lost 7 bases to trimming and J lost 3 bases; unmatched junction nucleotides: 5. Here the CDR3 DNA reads TGTGCCAGCACACCGGGACAGAAAGAGACCCAGTACTTC. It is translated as CASTPGQKETQYF.

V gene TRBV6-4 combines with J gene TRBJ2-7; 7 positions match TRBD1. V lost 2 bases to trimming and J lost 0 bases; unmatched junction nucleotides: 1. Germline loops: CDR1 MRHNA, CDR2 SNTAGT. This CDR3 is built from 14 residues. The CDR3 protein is CASSDDRDSYEQYV. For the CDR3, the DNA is TGTGCCAGCAGTGACGACAGGGACTCCTACGAGCAGTACGTC.

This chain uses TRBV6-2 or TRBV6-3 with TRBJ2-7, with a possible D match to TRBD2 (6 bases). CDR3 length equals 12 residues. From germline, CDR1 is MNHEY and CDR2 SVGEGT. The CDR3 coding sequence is TGTGTCAGCAGTTCCGGAAACGGGCGGGGATTCGTC. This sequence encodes CVSSSGNGRGFV.

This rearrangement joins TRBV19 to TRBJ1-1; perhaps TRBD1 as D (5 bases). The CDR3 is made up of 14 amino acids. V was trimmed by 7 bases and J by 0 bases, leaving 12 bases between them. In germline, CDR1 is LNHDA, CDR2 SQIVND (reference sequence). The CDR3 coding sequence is TGTGCCAGTACCCTGTCAGGGATGAACACTGAAGCTTTCTTT. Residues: CASTLSGMNTEAFF.

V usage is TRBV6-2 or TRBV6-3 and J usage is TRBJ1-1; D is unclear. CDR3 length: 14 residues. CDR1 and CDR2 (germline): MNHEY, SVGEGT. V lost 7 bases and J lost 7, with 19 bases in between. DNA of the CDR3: TGTGCCAGCACCGTAGGAACGAGACCCCTTGAAGCTTTCTTT. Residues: CASTVGTRPLEAFF.